Ten or more counts support the clone carrying this T cell receptor (beta chain). This specimen comes from a study of identical twins. Template switching added a universal primer site; cDNA carried unique molecular identifiers. MiXCR, applied by TCRdb to the 5' RACE reads, yields one record per CDR3 protein. The sample lists 640,000 or so distinct CDR3 sequences; 6.1% were seen once. Trimming shortened V by 4 bases and J by 4 bases, and 14 bases separated the two germline ends. The germline V gene has CDR1 SGHRS and CDR2 YFSETQ. The CDR3 runs to 14 residues. Source material: naive T cells sorted from blood. This sequence joins TRBV5-1 and TRBJ1-1, with TRBD1 as a possible D gene (5 bases). The receptor was isolated from a man aged 18-30 years in good health. CDR3 bases: TGCGCCAGCAGCGCGGATAGGGGACGCACTGAAGCTTTCTTT. Residues: CASSADRGRTEAFF.